This T cell receptor (beta chain) was obtained from a study of molecular identifiers for immune sequencing clone quantification. As for the study in general: Naive CD8 RNA (around 20,000 or 100,000 cells) was divided into five aliquots, with four sequenced.

Trimming took 0 bases from V and 4 from J, leaving 11 bases between them. The CDR3 runs to 15 residues. The V gene's germline CDR1 is SGHDN and CDR2 FVKESK. The study's findings and limits: Clones above 20 RNA copies contained over 98% of effector molecules but under 1% of naive ones. Underestimated sizes of highly expanded clones could result from identical TCR molecules that share a barcode.

In its sample, this clonotype is medium-sized. The antigen is undetermined. MiXCR, applied by TCRdb to the PCR reads, yields one record per CDR3 protein. The repertoire consists of about 12,000 distinct CDR3 sequences, with about 15% occurring once and the leading ten covering 1.5% to 2%. The sample taken for sequencing was naive CD8+ T cells from blood, with Jurkat cell RNA spiked in. Specified subset: FACS-sorted CD8+CD4-CCR7+CD45RA+ naive T cells. V usage is TRBV14 and J usage is TRBJ2-3; perhaps TRBD2 as D (5 bases). This TCR was sampled from a human donor in good health. Some libraries in this study had Jurkat cell RNA spiked in. CDR3 protein: CASSQDISVADTQYF. The CDR3 region has the DNA TGTGCCAGCAGCCAAGATATTAGCGTCGCAGATACGCAGTATTTT.